This TCR beta chain is from a study of T cell changes during pregnancy in multiple sclerosis. TCRdb's copy holds only in-frame clones and misses some; the assay was immunoSEQ multiplex PCR. The sample shows fewer than 60,000 clones, roughly 90% of them seen only once. The V gene lost 4 bases and the J gene lost 5 bases, with 10 bases spanning the gap. CDR1 is MNHNS, CDR2 SASEGT, per germline. The CDR3 length is 13 residues. This specimen consisted of peripheral blood, obtained in the second trimester of pregnancy. The receptor was isolated from a female donor with multiple sclerosis, enrolled in a pregnancy study. V and J are TRBV6-1 and TRBJ2-3; D is possibly TRBD1 (5 bases). CDR3 sequence (DNA): TGTGCCAGCAGTGCGACAGCGCTAGATACGCAGTATTTT. Protein: CASSATALDTQYF.